This T cell receptor beta chain was documented in a study of response to subunit inactivated influenza vaccine. Study results and caveats: The authors proposed limited new T cell recruitment per seasonal influenza vaccination.

With regard to this clonotype: Its matching antigen is unknown. The junction does not match germline at one end; this may be a read error.

Per the germline V gene, CDR1 is SGHRS and CDR2 is YFSETQ. The CDR3 has 14 residues. TCRdb processed the RT-PCR reads anew with MiXCR; each CDR3 protein has one entry. The table records 530,000 or so distinct CDR3 sequences, 13% to 15% of them present only once. The sequence was collected from a man aged 50 to 60 who received an inactivated influenza vaccine. V usage is TRBV5-1 and J usage is TRBJ2-7, with 10 bases that match TRBD1. The sequenced sample was PBMCs from blood, obtained 11 to 12 days after vaccination. The CDR3 sequence: CASSLGQGAYGQYF. The DNA of the CDR3 is TGCGCCAGCAGCTTGGGACAGGGGGCTTACGGGCAGTACTTC.